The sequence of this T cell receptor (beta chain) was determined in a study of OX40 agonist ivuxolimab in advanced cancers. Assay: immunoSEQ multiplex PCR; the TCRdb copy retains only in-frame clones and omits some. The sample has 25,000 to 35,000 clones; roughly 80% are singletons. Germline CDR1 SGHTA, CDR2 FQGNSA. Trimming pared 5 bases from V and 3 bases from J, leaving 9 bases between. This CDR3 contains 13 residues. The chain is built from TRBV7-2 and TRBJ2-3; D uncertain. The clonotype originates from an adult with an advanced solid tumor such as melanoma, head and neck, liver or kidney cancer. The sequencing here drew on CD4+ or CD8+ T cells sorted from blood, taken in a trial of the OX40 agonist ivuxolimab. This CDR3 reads CASSPPLTDTQYF. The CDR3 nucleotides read TGTGCCAGCAGCCCACCCCTAACAGATACGCAGTATTTT. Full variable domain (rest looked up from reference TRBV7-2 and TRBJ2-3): GAGVSQSPSNKVTEKGKDVELRCDPISGHTALYWYRQSLGQGLEFLIYFQGNSAPDKSGLPSDRFSAERTGGSVSTLTIQRTQQEDSAVYLCASSPPLTDTQYFGPGTRLTVL.